This TCR beta chain came from a study of OX40 agonist ivuxolimab in advanced cancers. Study-level results: Low clonal expansion, among the lowest seen, marked partial responders at 0.1-3.0 mg/kg. Among some nonresponders, normalized T-cell clonal expansion was also low.

V lost 0 bases and J 4 bases, leaving 14 bases between the germline ends. This CDR3 region has 15 residues. Germline CDR1 and CDR2: GTSNPN and SVGIG (reference sequence). About this clone itself: What it binds is not known.

Sequenced by immunoSEQ multiplex PCR; TCRdb stores in-frame clones only, minus some. This sample yields about 56,000 clones, of which about 85% are seen a single time; around 5% belongs to the top ten. The sequence was obtained from an adult with an advanced solid tumor such as melanoma, head and neck, liver or kidney cancer. This chain connects TRBV30 to TRBJ2-3; no definite D call. The sample here was CD4+ or CD8+ T cells sorted from blood, taken in a trial of the OX40 agonist ivuxolimab. CDR3 amino acids: CAWSVGGPLADTQYF. The CDR3, as DNA: TGTGCCTGGAGTGTCGGCGGACCCCTAGCAGATACGCAGTATTTT. The full variable domain, completed using reference TRBV30 and TRBJ2-3, is SQTIHQWPATLVQPVGSPLSLECTVEGTSNPNLYWYRQAAGRGLQLLFYSVGIGQISSEVPQNLSASRPQDRQFILSSKKLLLSDSGFYLCAWSVGGPLADTQYFGPGTRLTVL.